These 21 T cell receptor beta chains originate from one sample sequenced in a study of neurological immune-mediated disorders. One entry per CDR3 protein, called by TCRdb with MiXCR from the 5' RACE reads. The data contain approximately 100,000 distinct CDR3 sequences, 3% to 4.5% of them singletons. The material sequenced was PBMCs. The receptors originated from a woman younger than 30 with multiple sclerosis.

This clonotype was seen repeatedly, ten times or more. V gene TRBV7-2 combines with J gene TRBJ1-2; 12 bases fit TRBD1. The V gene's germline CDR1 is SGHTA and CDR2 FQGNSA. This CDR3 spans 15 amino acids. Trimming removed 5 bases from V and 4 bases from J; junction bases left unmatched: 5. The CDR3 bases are TGTGCCAGCAGCCAGGGGGGACAGGGGGCCTATGGCTACACCTTC. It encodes CASSQGGQGAYGYTF.

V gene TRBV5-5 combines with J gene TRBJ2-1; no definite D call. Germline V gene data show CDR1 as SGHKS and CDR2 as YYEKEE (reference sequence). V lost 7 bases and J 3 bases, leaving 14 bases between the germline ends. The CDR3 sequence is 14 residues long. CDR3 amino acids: CASSSLWGYNEQFF. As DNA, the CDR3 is TGTGCCAGCTCCAGCTTATGGGGCTACAATGAGCAGTTCTTC. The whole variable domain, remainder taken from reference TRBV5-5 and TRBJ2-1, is DAGVTQSPTHLIKTRGQQVTLRCSPISGHKSVSWYQQVLGQGPQFIFQYYEKEERGRGNFPDRFSARQFPNYSSELNVNALLLGDSALYLCASSSLWGYNEQFFGPGTRLTVL.

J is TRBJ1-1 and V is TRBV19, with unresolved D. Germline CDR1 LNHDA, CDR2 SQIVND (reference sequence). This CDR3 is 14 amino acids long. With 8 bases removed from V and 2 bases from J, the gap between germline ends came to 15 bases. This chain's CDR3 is CASGMGSFNTEAFF. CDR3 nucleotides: TGTGCCAGTGGAATGGGGTCATTCAACACTGAAGCTTTCTTT.

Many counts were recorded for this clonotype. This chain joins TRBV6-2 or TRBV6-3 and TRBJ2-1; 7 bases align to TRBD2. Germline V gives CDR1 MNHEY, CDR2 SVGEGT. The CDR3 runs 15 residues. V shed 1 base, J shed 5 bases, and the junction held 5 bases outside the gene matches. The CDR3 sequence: CASSYLRESHNEQFF. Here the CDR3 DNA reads TGTGCCAGCAGTTACTTGCGGGAGTCACACAATGAGCAGTTCTTC.

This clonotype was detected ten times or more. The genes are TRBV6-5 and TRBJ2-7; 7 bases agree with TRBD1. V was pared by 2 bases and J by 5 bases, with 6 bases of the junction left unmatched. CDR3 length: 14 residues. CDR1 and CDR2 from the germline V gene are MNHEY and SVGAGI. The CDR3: CASSYLGQIHEQYF. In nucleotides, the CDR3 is TGTGCCAGCAGTTACCTGGGACAGATTCACGAGCAGTACTTC.

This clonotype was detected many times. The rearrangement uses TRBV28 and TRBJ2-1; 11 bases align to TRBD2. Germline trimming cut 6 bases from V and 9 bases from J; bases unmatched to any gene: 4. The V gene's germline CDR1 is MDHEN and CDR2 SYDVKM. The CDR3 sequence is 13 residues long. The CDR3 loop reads CASRASGRLEQFF. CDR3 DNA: TGTGCCAGCAGGGCTAGCGGGAGGCTTGAGCAGTTCTTC.

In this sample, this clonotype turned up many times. The CDR3 region has the DNA TGCGCCAGCAGCTTGTCAGGGGGCAATCAGCCCCAGCATTTT. Translation gives CASSLSGGNQPQHF. The rearrangement links TRBV5-1 to TRBJ1-5; possibly TRBD1 for D (6 bases). The germline CDR1 and CDR2 sequences are SGHRS and YFSETQ. Deletions cut 1 base from V and 2 bases from J, with 7 bases between. CDR3 length: 14 residues.

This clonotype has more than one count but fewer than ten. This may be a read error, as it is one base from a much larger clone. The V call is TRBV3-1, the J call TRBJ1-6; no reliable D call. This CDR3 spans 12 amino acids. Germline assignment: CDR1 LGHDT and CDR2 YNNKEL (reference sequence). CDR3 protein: CASSPGNSPLNF. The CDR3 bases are TGTGCCAGCAGCCCGGGAAATTCACCCCTCAACTTT.

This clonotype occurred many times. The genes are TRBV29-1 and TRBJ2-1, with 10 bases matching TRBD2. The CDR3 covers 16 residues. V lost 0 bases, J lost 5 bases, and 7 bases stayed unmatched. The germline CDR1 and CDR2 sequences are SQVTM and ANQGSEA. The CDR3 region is CSVEDASGSWDNEQFF. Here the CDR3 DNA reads TGCAGCGTTGAAGATGCTAGCGGGAGTTGGGACAATGAGCAGTTCTTC.

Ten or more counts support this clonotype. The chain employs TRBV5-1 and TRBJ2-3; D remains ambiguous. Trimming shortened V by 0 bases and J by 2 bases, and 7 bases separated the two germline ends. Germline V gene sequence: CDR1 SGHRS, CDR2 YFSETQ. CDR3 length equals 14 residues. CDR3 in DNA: TGCGCCAGCAGCTTGGGGGATTCCACAGATACGCAGTATTTT. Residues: CASSLGDSTDTQYF.

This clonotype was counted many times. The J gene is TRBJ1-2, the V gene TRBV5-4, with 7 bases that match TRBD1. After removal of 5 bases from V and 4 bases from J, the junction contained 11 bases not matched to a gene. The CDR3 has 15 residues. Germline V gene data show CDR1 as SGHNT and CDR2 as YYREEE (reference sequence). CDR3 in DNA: TGTGCCAGCAGTCCCAGACAGGGAAGAAGCTATGGCTACACCTTC. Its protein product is CASSPRQGRSYGYTF.

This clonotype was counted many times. The CDR3 DNA sequence: TGTGCCACCCAGGAGTACGAGCAGTACTTC. It specifies CATQEYEQYF. The gene calls are TRBV28 and TRBJ2-7; no definite D call. CDR3 length: 10 amino acids. The V and J ends lost 10 bases and 4 bases respectively, with 8 bases between them. The germline V gene has CDR1 MDHEN and CDR2 SYDVKM.

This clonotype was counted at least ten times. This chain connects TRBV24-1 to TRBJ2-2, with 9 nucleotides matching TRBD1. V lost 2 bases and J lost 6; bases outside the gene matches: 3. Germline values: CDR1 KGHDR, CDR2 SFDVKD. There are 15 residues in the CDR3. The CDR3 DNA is TGTGCCACCAGTGATTCCGGACAGGGGTCCGGGGAGCTGTTTTTT. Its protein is CATSDSGQGSGELFF.

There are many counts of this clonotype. CDR3 sequence (DNA): TGCGCCAGCAGCTCCTCCGGGACAGGGAACACTGAAGCTTTCTTT. Its translation is CASSSSGTGNTEAFF. V and J are TRBV5-1 and TRBJ1-1; the match to TRBD1 covers 8 bases. Germline trimming cut 3 bases from V and 1 base from J; bases unmatched to any gene: 5. CDR1 is SGHRS and CDR2 is YFSETQ in the germline V gene. CDR3 length: 15 residues.

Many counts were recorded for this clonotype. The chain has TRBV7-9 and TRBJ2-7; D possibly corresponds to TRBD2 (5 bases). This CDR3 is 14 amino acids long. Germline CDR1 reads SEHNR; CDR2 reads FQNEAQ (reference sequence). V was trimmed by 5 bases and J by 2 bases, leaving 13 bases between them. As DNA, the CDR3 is TGTGCCAGCAGCCCCACGGGGTATCCCTACGAGCAGTACTTC. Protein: CASSPTGYPYEQYF.

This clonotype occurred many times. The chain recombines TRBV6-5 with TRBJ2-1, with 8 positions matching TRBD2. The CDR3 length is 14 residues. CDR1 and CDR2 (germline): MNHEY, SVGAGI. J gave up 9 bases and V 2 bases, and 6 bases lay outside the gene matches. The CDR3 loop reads CASSYERERGEQFF. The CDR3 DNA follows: TGTGCCAGCAGTTACGAGCGGGAGAGGGGTGAGCAGTTCTTC.

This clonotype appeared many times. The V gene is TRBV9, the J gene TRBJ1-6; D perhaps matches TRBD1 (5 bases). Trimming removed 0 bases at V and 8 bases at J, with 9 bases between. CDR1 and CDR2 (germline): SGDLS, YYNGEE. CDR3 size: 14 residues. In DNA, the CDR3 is TGTGCCAGCAGCGTAGGGGGCACGTATTCACCCCTCCACTTT. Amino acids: CASSVGGTYSPLHF.

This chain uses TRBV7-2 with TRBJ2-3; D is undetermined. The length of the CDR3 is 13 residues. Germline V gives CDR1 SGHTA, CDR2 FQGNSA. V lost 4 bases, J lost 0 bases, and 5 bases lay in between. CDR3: CASSSHSTDTQYF. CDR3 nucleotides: TGTGCCAGCAGCTCCCATAGCACAGATACGCAGTATTTT.

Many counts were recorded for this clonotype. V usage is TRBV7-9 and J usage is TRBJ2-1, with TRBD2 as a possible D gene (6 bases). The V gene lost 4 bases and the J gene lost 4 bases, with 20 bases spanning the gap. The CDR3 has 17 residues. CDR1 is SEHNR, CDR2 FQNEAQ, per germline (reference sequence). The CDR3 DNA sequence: TGTGCCAGCAGCTCTGGAATAAATGACGGGAGTTACAATGAGCAGTTCTTC. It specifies CASSSGINDGSYNEQFF.

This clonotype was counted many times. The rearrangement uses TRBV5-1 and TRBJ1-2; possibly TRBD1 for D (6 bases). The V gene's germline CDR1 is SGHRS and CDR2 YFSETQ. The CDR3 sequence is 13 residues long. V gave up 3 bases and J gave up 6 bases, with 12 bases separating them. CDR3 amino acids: CASSWDNRNGYTF. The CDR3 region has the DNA TGCGCCAGCAGCTGGGACAATCGGAATGGCTACACCTTC.

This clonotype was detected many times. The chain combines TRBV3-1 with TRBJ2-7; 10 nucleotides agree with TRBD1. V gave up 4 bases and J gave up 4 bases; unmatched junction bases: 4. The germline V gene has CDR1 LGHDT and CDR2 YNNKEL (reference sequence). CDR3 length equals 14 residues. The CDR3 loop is CASSLGTGEYEQYF. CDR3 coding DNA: TGTGCCAGCAGCCTTGGGACAGGGGAATACGAGCAGTACTTC.